This TCR beta chain was retrieved from a study of cytomegalovirus exposure and HLA in healthy donors. This clone has just one count. Germline V lookup: CDR1 LGHNA, CDR2 YNFKEQ. The V end lost 3 bases, the J end lost 7 bases, and 19 bases lay between the germline ends. CDR3 length: 15 residues. The donors were in the approximately 120-subject validation cohort, distinct from the approximately 610-subject first cohort. The data were produced by immunoSEQ multiplex PCR, yet TCRdb's version contains in-frame clones alone and is incomplete. Of over 150,000 clones listed, approximately 86% are singletons. The receptor comes from a man between 18 and 35 years old in good health and CMV-seropositive. Sequences were obtained from PBMCs. This chain uses TRBV4-2 with TRBJ2-7; possibly TRBD2 for D (6 bases). CDR3 in amino acids: CASSQYAGSVYEQYF. In nucleotides, the CDR3 is TGTGCCAGCAGCCAGTATGCGGGGTCGGTGTATGAGCAGTACTTC.